The T cell receptor beta chain under discussion was sequenced for a study of blood T cell repertoires in COVID-19. Across the study: COVID-19 samples collected from the United States, Italy and Spain covered acute and convalescent phases. PBMCs, B-cell-depleted T cells, or T cells provided the cDNA or gDNA that made up the material.

In the source study's methods: The assay estimated nucleated cells by amplifying reference gene primers. Assay used: immunoSEQ multiplex PCR; TCRdb lists only in-frame clones, some missing. Clonal size and the V and J genes are those of that table, whereas D and trimming came from the DNA. The table lists 140,000 to 150,000 clones, roughly nine tenths of them singletons. Trimming cost V 5 bases and J 8 bases; bases outside gene matches: 6. This CDR3 is 14 amino acids long. CDR1 is MNHEY and CDR2 is SVGAGI in the germline V gene. This sequence joins TRBV6-5 and TRBJ1-4, with 9 bases identical to TRBD1. Sequencing was carried out using peripheral blood. This receptor was obtained from a human donor with COVID-19, enrolled during active disease. The donor label of this sample is uncertain. The DNA for the CDR3 is TGTGCCAGCAGTCGGACAGGGGAGAGGGAAAAACTGTTTTTT. This sequence encodes CASSRTGEREKLFF.